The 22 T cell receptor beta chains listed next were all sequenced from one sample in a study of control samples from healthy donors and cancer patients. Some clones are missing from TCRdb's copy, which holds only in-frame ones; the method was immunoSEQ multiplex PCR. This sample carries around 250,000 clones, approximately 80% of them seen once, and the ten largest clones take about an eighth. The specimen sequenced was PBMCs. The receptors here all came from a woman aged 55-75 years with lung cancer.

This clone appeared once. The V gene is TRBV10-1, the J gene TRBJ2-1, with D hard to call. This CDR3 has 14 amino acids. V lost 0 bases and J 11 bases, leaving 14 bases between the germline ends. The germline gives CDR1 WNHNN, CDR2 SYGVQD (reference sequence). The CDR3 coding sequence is TGCGCCAGCAGTGAGTCGTTGGCTTCTGGCAAGCAGTTCTTC. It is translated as CASSESLASGKQFF.

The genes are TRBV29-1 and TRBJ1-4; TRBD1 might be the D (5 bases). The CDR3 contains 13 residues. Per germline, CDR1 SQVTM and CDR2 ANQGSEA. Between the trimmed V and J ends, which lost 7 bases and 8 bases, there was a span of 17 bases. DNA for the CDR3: TGCAGCGCCGCTGGGGGTATTACGGAAAAACTGTTTTTT. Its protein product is CSAAGGITEKLFF.

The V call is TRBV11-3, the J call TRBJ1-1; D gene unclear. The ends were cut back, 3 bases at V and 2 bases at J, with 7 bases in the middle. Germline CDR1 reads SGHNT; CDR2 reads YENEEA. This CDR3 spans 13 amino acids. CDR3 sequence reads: CASSFAPNTEAFF. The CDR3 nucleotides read TGTGCCAGCAGCTTTGCCCCTAACACTGAAGCTTTCTTT. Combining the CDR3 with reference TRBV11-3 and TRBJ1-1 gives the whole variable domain EAGVVQSPRYKIIEKKQPVAFWCNPISGHNTLYWYLQNLGQGPELLIRYENEEAVDDSQLPKDRFSAERLKGVDSTLKIQPAELGDSAVYLCASSFAPNTEAFFGQGTRLTVV.

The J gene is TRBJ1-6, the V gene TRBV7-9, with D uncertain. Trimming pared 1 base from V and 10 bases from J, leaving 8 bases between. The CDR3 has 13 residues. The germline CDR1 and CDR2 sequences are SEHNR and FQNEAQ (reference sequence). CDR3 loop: CASSLGGNSPLHF. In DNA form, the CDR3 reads TGTGCCAGCAGCTTAGGAGGGAACTCACCCCTCCACTTT.

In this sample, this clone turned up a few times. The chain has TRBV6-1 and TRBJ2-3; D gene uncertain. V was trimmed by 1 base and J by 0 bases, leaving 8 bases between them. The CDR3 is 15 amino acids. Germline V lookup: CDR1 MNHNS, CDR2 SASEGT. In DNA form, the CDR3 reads TGTGCCAGCAGTGAAGTGGGATCTAGCACAGATACGCAGTATTTT. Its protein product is CASSEVGSSTDTQYF.

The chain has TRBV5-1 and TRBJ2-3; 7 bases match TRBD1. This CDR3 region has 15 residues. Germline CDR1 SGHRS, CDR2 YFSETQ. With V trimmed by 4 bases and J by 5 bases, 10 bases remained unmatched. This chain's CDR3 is CASSPPTGIQDTQYF. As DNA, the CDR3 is TGCGCCAGCAGCCCGCCGACAGGGATTCAAGATACGCAGTATTTT.

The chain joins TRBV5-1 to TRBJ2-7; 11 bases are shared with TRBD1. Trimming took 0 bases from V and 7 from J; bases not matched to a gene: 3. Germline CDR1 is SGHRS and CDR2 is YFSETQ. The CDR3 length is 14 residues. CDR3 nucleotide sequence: TGCGCCAGCAGCTTGGGGACAGGGGGCGGTGAGCAGTACTTC. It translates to CASSLGTGGGEQYF.

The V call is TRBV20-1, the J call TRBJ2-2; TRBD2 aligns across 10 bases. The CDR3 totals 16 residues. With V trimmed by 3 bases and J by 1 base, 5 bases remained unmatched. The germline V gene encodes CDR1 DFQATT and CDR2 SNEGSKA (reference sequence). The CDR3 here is CSASSGLAQNTGELFF. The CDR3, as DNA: TGCAGTGCTAGTTCGGGACTAGCGCAGAACACCGGGGAGCTGTTTTTT.

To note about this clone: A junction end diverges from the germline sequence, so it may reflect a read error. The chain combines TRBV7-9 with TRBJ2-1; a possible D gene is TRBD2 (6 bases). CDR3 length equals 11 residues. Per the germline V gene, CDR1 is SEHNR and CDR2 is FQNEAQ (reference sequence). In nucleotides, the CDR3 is TGTGCCAGCACTACGGGACTCCCCTTGCTCTTC. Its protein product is CASTTGLPLLF.

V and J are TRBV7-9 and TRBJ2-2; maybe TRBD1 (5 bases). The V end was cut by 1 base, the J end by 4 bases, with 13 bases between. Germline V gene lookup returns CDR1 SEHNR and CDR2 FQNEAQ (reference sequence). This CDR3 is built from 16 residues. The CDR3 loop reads CASSLGGPGITGELFF. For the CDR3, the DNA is TGTGCCAGCAGCTTAGGGGGCCCAGGGATCACCGGGGAGCTGTTTTTT.

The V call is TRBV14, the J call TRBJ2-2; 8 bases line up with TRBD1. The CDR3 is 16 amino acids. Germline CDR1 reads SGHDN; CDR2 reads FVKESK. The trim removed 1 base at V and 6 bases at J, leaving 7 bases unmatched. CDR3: CASSQAGQGFSGELFF. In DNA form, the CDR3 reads TGTGCCAGCAGCCAAGCTGGACAGGGCTTCTCCGGGGAGCTGTTTTTT.

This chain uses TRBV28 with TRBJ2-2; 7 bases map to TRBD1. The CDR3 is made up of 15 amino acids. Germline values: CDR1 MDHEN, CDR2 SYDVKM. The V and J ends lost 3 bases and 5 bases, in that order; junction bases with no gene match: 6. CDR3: CASSFEGGLTGELFF. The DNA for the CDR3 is TGTGCCAGCAGTTTCGAAGGGGGCTTAACCGGGGAGCTGTTTTTT.

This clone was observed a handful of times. CDR3 DNA sequence: TGCGCCAGCAGAAGTGACGGGGAGGCGGATACGCAGTATTTT. It is translated as CASRSDGEADTQYF. The rearrangement joins TRBV5-1 to TRBJ2-3; D perhaps matches TRBD2 (6 bases). CDR3 length equals 14 residues. CDR1 and CDR2 (germline): SGHRS, YFSETQ. Trimming stripped 5 bases from V and 6 bases from J, with 16 bases between.

CDR3 DNA sequence: TGTGCCGGTGCCGGGACTAGCAACACCGGGGAGCTGTTTTTT. It codes for CAGAGTSNTGELFF. V gene TRBV30 combines with J gene TRBJ2-2; 9 bases match TRBD2. The V gene end was trimmed by 8 bases and the J gene end by 2 bases; junction bases not matched to a gene: 6. In germline, CDR1 is GTSNPN, CDR2 SVGIG (reference sequence). The CDR3 covers 14 residues.

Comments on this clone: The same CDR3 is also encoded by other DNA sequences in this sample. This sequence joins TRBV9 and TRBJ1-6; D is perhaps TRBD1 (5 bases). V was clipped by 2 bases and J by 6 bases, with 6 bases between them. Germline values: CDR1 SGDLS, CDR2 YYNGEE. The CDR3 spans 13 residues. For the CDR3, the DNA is TGTGCCAGCAGCGTGGGGCCTAATTCACCCCTCCACTTT. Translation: CASSVGPNSPLHF. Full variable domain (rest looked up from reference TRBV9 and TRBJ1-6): DSGVTQTPKHLITATGQRVTLRCSPRSGDLSVYWYQQSLDQGLQFLIQYYNGEERAKGNILERFSAQQFPDLHSELNLSSLELGDSALYFCASSVGPNSPLHFGNGTRLTVT.

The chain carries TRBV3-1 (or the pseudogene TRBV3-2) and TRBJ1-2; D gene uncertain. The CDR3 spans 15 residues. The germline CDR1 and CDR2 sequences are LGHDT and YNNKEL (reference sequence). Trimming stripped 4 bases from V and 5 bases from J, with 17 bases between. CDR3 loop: CASSPLGTGRYGYTF. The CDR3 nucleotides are TGTGCCAGCAGCCCTCTTGGCACGGGCAGATATGGCTACACCTTC.

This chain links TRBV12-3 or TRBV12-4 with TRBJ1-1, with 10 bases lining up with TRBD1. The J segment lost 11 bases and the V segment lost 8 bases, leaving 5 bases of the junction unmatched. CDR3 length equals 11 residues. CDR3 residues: CASRGTGAAFF. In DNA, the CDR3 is TGTGCCAGCCGAGGGACAGGGGCCGCTTTCTTT.

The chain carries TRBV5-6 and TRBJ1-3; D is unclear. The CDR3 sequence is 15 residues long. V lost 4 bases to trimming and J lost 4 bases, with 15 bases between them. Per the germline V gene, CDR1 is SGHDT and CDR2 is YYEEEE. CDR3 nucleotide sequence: TGTGCCAGCAGCCCCCCCGCTGGCTTGGGAAACACCATATATTTT. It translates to CASSPPAGLGNTIYF.

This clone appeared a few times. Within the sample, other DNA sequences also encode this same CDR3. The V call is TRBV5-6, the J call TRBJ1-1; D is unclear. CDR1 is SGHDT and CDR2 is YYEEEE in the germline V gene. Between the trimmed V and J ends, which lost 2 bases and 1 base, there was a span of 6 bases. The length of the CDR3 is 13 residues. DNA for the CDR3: TGTGCCAGCAGCTTAGGACGGAACACTGAAGCTTTCTTT. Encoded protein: CASSLGRNTEAFF.

CDR3 loop: CASNRGRGNEQFF. The CDR3 bases are TGTGCCAGTAACAGGGGTAGAGGGAATGAGCAGTTCTTC. V and J are TRBV6-5 and TRBJ2-1, with 7 bases fitting TRBD1. Looked up from germline, CDR1 is MNHEY and CDR2 is SVGAGI. This CDR3 is 13 amino acids long. V trimming: 9 bases; J trimming: 7 bases; junction bases outside the gene matches: 9.

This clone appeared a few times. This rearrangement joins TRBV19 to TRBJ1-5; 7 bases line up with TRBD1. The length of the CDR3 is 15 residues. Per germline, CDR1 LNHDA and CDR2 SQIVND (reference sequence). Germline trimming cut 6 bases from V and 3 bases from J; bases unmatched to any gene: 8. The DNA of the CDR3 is TGTGCCAGTAGCGAATCCAGGGGGACCAATCAGCCCCAGCATTTT. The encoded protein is CASSESRGTNQPQHF. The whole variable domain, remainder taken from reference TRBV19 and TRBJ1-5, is DGGITQSPKYLFRKEGQNVTLSCEQNLNHDAMYWYRQDPGQGLRLIYYSQIVNDFQKGDIAEGYSVSREKKESFPLTVTSAQKNPTAFYLCASSESRGTNQPQHFGDGTRLSIL.

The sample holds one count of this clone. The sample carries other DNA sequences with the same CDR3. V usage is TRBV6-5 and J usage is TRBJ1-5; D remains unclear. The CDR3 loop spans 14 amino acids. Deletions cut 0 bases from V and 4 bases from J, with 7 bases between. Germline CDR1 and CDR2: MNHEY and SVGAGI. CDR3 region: CASSYSIGNQPQHF. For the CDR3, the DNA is TGTGCCAGCAGTTACTCGATCGGAAATCAGCCCCAGCATTTT.